The text below deals with one TCR beta chain. Per the germline V gene, CDR1 is MDHEN and CDR2 is SYDVKM. The CDR3 is 13 residues long. Trimming took off 7 bases at V and 4 bases at J, with 10 bases between the two ends. These data originate in a study of blood T cell repertoires in COVID-19. The wider study: From the United States, Italy and Spain came samples of acute and convalescent COVID-19. Sample material is recorded as cDNA or gDNA derived from T cells, B-cell-depleted T cells, or PBMCs.

Here immunoSEQ multiplex PCR was the method, and the copy in TCRdb shows in-frame clones only, minus some. The data show under 150,000 clones, with about 85% seen just once and around 1.5% held by the top ten. The clonotype comes from a man in his forties or fifties with acute or convalescent COVID-19. Sequencing was performed on peripheral blood. The gene calls are TRBV28 and TRBJ1-4, with D perhaps matching TRBD1 (5 bases). CDR3 DNA: TGTGCCAGCAAAGACAGCTATAATGAAAAACTGTTTTTT. Translating it yields CASKDSYNEKLFF.